One sample yielded the 10 T cell receptor beta chains listed below, sequenced in a study of T cell responses to AZD1222 COVID-19 vaccine. Sequencing used immunoSEQ multiplex PCR; TCRdb keeps in-frame clones, though not all of them. The data contain about 100,000 clones, roughly 87% of them singletons. The source material was peripheral blood, sampled on day 0 of AZD1222 vaccination. The receptors were sampled from an adult in good health.

The genes are TRBV13 and TRBJ1-1, with 9 bases lining up with TRBD1. Trimming cost V 5 bases and J 5 bases; bases outside gene matches: 9. The length of the CDR3 is 15 residues. Germline assignment: CDR1 PRHDT and CDR2 FYEKMQ (reference sequence). For the CDR3, the DNA is TGTGCCAGCAGCGACCGACAGGGGGTAAGGACTGAAGCTTTCTTT. This gives the protein CASSDRQGVRTEAFF.

The rearrangement uses TRBV12-5 and TRBJ1-1; TRBD1 matches 10 bases. After removal of 6 bases from V and 4 bases from J, the junction contained 2 bases not matched to a gene. CDR3 length: 13 amino acids. Germline CDR1 LGHNT, CDR2 FRNRAP. CDR3 in DNA: TGTGCTAGTGGCCGGACAGGGGGCACTGAAGCTTTCTTT. It codes for CASGRTGGTEAFF. Complete variable domain (other parts from reference TRBV12-5 and TRBJ1-1): DARVTQTPRHKVTEMGQEVTMRCQPILGHNTVFWYRQTMMQGLELLAYFRNRAPLDDSGMPKDRFSAEMPDATLATLKIQPSEPRDSAVYFCASGRTGGTEAFFGQGTRLTVV.

The chain recombines TRBV28 with TRBJ2-7, with a possible D match to TRBD2 (7 bases). CDR3 length: 16 amino acids. Looked up from germline, CDR1 is MDHEN and CDR2 is SYDVKM. V was pared by 5 bases and J by 4 bases, with 21 bases between. In nucleotides, the CDR3 is TGTGCCAGCAGTCCCGGGGGGACATTGTCCCTTTACGAGCAGTACTTC. It specifies CASSPGGTLSLYEQYF.

J is TRBJ1-6 and V is TRBV2; the D gene is possibly TRBD1 (5 bases). The CDR3 is 15 amino acids. CDR1 is SNHLY, CDR2 FYNNEI, per germline. Trimming stripped 5 bases from V and 5 bases from J, with 13 bases between. In DNA form, the CDR3 reads TGTGCCAGCAGTACCTGGACACCTAATAATTCACCCCTCCACTTT. This sequence encodes CASSTWTPNNSPLHF.

This chain uses TRBV3-1 (or the pseudogene TRBV3-2) with TRBJ2-7; the D gene is possibly TRBD2 (5 bases). The CDR3 is made up of 17 amino acids. Trimming removed 0 bases at V and 3 bases at J, with 18 bases between. CDR1 is LGHDT, CDR2 YNNKEL, per germline (reference sequence). The CDR3 region has the DNA TGTGCCAGCAGCCAAGATGTTCGAGGAGGTCTCGTCTACGAGCAGTACTTC. Its translation is CASSQDVRGGLVYEQYF.

This clone was observed a handful of times. The chain couples TRBV29-1 to TRBJ2-3; 10 nucleotides agree with TRBD1. Germline V gene lookup returns CDR1 SQVTM and CDR2 ANQGSEA. The CDR3 has 15 amino acids. J lost 6 bases, V lost 1 base, and 7 bases had no gene match. CDR3 protein: CSVEAGGQGSDTQYF. In nucleotides, the CDR3 is TGCAGCGTTGAAGCCGGGGGACAGGGGTCTGATACGCAGTATTTT.

V is TRBV6-2 or TRBV6-3 and J is TRBJ1-5; D possibly corresponds to TRBD1 (6 bases). V lost 5 bases to trimming and J lost 0 bases, with 14 bases between them. Germline V gives CDR1 MNHEY, CDR2 SVGEGT. The CDR3 runs to 16 residues. The CDR3 sequence: CASSNRDTFSNQPQHF. DNA for the CDR3: TGTGCCAGCAGTAACCGGGACACCTTTAGCAATCAGCCCCAGCATTTT.

The chain carries TRBV6-5 and TRBJ2-2; D may be TRBD1 or TRBD2 (5 bases each). V dropped 5 bases and J dropped 6 bases, with 16 bases sitting between them. The germline V gene encodes CDR1 MNHEY and CDR2 SVGAGI. This CDR3 region has 15 residues. CDR3: CASSLGQERAGELFF. The CDR3 DNA sequence: TGTGCCAGCAGTCTGGGGCAGGAGAGGGCCGGGGAGCTGTTTTTT.

The gene calls are TRBV19 and TRBJ2-1; no clear D gene. The CDR3 totals 12 residues. V lost 2 bases, J lost 9 bases, and 8 bases lay in between. Germline CDR1 reads LNHDA; CDR2 reads SQIVND (reference sequence). The CDR3 spells CASSISGSEQFF. The DNA for the CDR3 is TGTGCCAGTAGTATATCGGGCAGTGAGCAGTTCTTC.

This chain links TRBV27 with TRBJ1-5; no firm D call. This CDR3 contains 14 residues. Germline values: CDR1 MNHEY, CDR2 SMNVEV (reference sequence). V was shortened by 6 bases and J by 0 bases, with 9 bases between the two germline ends. The CDR3: CASSPRISNQPQHF. The CDR3 region has the DNA TGTGCCAGCAGCCCGAGGATTAGCAATCAGCCCCAGCATTTT.